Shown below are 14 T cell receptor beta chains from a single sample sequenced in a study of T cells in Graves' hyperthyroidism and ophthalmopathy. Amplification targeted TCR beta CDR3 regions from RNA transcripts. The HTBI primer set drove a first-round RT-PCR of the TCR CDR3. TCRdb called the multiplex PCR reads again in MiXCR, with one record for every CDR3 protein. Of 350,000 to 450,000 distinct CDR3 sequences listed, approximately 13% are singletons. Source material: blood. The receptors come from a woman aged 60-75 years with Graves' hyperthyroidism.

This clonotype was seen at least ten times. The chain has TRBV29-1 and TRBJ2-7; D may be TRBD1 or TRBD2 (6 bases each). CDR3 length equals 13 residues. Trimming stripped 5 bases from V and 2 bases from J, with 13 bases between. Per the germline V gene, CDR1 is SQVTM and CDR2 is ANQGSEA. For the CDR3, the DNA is TGCAGCGTTTACCGAGGGGGGACCTACGAGCAGTACTTC. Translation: CSVYRGGTYEQYF.

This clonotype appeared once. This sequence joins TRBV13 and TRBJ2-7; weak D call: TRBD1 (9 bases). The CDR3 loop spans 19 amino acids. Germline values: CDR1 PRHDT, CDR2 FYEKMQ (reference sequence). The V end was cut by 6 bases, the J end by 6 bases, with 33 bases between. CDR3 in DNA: TGTGCCAGCAGTCTTACCCTGTCCCGGGACAGGGCGCGGGGGGCCGAGCAGTACTTC. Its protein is CASSLTLSRDRARGAEQYF.

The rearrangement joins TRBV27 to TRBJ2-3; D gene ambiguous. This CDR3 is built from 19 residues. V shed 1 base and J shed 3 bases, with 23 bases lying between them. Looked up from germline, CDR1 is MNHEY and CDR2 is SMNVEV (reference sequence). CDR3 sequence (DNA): TGTGCCAGCAGTTTATTGGGGATTCCGACGTCCCACACTACAGATACGCAGTATTTT. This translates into CASSLLGIPTSHTTDTQYF.

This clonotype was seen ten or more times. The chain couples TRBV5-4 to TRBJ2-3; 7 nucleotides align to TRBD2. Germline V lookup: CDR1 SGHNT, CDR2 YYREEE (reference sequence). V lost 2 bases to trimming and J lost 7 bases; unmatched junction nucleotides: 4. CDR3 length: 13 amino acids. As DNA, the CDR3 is TGTGCCAGCAGCTTTTCCGGGGGGAATACGCAGTATTTT. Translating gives CASSFSGGNTQYF.

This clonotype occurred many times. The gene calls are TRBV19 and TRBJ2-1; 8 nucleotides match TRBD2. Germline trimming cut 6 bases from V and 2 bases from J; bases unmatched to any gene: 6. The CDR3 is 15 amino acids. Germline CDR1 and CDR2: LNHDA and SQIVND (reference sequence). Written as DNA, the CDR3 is TGTGCCAGTAGCGCGGGAGGCCCCCCCTACAATGAGCAGTTCTTC. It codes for CASSAGGPPYNEQFF.

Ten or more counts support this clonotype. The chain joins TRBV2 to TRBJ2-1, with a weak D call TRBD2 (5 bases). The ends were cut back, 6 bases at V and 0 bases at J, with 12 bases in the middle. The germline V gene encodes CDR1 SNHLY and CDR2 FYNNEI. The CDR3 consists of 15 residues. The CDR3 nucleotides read TGTGCCAGCAGAAGAGGGCAGAACTCCTACAATGAGCAGTTCTTC. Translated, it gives CASRRGQNSYNEQFF.

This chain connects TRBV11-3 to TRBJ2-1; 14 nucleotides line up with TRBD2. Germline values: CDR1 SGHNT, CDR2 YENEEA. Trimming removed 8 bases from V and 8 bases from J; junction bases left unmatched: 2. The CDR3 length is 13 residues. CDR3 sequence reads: CASLGLAGDEQFF. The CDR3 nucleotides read TGTGCCAGCCTGGGACTAGCGGGAGATGAGCAGTTCTTC.

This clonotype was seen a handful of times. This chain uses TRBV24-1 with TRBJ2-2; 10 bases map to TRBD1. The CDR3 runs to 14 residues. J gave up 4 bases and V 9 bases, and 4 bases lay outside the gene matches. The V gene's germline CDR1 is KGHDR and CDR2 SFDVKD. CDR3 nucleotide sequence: TGTGCCACCGGGACAGGGGCTGTCACCGGGGAGCTGTTTTTT. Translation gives CATGTGAVTGELFF.

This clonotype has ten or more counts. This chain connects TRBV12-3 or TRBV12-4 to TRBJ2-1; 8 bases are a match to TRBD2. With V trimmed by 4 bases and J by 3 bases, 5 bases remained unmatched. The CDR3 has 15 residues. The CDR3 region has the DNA TGTGCCAGCAGTTCCGGGACTAGTTTCTACAATGAGCAGTTCTTC. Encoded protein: CASSSGTSFYNEQFF.

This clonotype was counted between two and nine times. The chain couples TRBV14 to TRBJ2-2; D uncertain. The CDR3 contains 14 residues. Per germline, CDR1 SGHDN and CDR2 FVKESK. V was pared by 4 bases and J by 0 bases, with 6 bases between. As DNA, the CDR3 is TGTGCCAGCAGCCCCGTCCCGAACACCGGGGAGCTGTTTTTT. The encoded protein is CASSPVPNTGELFF.

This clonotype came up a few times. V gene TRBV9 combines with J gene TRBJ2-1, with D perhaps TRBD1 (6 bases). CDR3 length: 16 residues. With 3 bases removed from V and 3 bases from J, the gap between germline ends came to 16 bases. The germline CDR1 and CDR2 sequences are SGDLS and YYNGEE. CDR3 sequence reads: CASSDFGGSFYNEQFF. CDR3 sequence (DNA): TGTGCCAGCAGCGACTTTGGGGGCAGCTTCTACAATGAGCAGTTCTTC.

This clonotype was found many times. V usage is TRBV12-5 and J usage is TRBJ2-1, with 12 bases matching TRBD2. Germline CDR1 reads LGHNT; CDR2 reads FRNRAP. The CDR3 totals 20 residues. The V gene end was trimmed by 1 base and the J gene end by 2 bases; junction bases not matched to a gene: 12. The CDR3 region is CASGLAPTWTSGTTYNEQFF. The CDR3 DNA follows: TGTGCTAGTGGTTTGGCCCCCACTTGGACTAGCGGGACGACCTACAATGAGCAGTTCTTC. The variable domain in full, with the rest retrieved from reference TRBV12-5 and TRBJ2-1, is DARVTQTPRHKVTEMGQEVTMRCQPILGHNTVFWYRQTMMQGLELLAYFRNRAPLDDSGMPKDRFSAEMPDATLATLKIQPSEPRDSAVYFCASGLAPTWTSGTTYNEQFFGPGTRLTVL.

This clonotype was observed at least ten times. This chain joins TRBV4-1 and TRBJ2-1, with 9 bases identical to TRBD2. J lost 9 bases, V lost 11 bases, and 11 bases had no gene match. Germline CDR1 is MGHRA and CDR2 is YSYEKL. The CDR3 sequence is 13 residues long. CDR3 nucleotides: TGCGCCGCCGGGACTAGCTCCTCCCGTGAGCAGTTCTTC. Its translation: CAAGTSSSREQFF.

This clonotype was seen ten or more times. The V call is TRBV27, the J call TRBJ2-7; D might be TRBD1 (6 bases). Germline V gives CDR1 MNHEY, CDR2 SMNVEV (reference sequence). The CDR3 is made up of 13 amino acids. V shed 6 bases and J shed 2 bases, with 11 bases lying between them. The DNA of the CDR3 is TGTGCCAGCAGGACCGGGACACCCTACGAGCAGTACTTC. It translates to CASRTGTPYEQYF.